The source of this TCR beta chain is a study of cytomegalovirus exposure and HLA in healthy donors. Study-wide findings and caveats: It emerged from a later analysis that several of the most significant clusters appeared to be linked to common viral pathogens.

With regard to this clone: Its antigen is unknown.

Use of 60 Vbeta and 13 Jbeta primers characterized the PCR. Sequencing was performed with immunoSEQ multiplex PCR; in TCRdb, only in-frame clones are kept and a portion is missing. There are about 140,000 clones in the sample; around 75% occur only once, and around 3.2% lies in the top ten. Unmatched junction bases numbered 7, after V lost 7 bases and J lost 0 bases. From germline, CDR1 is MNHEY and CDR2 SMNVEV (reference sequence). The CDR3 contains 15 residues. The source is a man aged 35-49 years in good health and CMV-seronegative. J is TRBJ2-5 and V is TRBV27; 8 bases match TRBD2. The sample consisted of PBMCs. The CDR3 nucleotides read TGTGCCAGCACGACTAGCGCTAAGTACCAAGAGACCCAGTACTTC. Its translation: CASTTSAKYQETQYF.